What follows describes a single T cell receptor (beta chain). As yet, its antigen is unknown. The CDR3 covers 16 residues. V shed 5 bases, J shed 4 bases, and the junction held 11 bases outside the gene matches. Germline loops: CDR1 SGHVS, CDR2 FQNEAQ. A second roughly 7 to 12 cycle PCR used barcoded and J-beta primers. Each CDR3 protein gets one entry after TCRdb re-called the 5' RACE reads with MiXCR. Of about 640,000 distinct CDR3 sequences detected, roughly 31% appear once; the ten largest clones hold approximately 15%. This specimen belongs to a study of blood T cells in healthy people across ages. The overall study: About one barcoded beta molecule per two T cells was captured by template switching.

Study outcomes and limitations: Calculation of diversity from one million T cells yielded estimates considered to be underestimates.

J is TRBJ2-3 and V is TRBV7-8; the match to TRBD1 covers 8 bases. The source is an elderly woman in good health. The specimen sequenced was blood. Here the CDR3 DNA reads TGTGCCAGCAGCACTTTCACAGGGGGGAAGCCAGATACGCAGTATTTT. This gives the protein CASSTFTGGKPDTQYF. The full variable domain, with the rest looked up from reference TRBV7-8 and TRBJ2-3, is GAGVSQSPRYKVAKRGQDVALRCDPISGHVSLFWYQQALGQGPEFLTYFQNEAQLDKSGLPSDRFFAERPEGSVSTLKIQRTQQEDSAVYLCASSTFTGGKPDTQYFGPGTRLTVL.